This TCR beta chain came from a study of T cells in narcolepsy. On the study more broadly: Donors had narcolepsy type 1 or type 2, or were healthy controls.

Notes on the study in general: Same-patient CSF and blood CD4+ T cell clonotypes included HCRT-specific and TRIB2-specific autoreactive ones. Healthy controls reportedly lacked the autoreactive clonotypes serially found in patients' blood.

A note on this clone: Antigen: not known.

Profiled with immunoSEQ multiplex PCR; TCRdb holds only in-frame clones, not every one. The profile shows fewer than 40,000 clones, about nine tenths of them singletons. The sample was CD45RA- memory CD4+ T cells from PBMCs. The sequence came from a human donor with narcolepsy.

The CDR3 coding sequence is TGTGCCAGCTCACTGGGGGAGCGAGGCTACACCTTC. Amino acid sequence: CASSLGERGYTF. J is TRBJ1-2 and V is TRBV18, with a weak D call TRBD1 (5 bases). V was shortened by 4 bases and J by 8 bases, with 11 bases between the two germline ends. The CDR3 covers 12 residues. Germline V lookup: CDR1 KGHSH, CDR2 LQKENI.